These 20 T cell receptor beta chains were all obtained from the same sample, sequenced in a study of T cells in Graves' hyperthyroidism and ophthalmopathy. Amplification targeted TCR beta CDR3 regions from RNA transcripts. First-round RT-PCR with HTBI primers amplified the TCR CDR3 region. TCRdb reanalysed the multiplex PCR reads using MiXCR and keeps one entry per CDR3 protein. The sample has some 250,000 distinct CDR3 sequences, 15% seen once. Sequences were obtained from blood. Receptors originate from a woman in her fifties or sixties with Graves' hyperthyroidism that later progressed to Graves' ophthalmopathy.

This clonotype was counted at least ten times. V usage is TRBV9 and J usage is TRBJ2-5, with 8 positions matching TRBD2. Germline CDR1 SGDLS, CDR2 YYNGEE. The CDR3 is 15 amino acids. J gave up 1 base and V 0 bases, and 2 bases lay outside the gene matches. CDR3 region: CASSVAGGPQETQYF. CDR3 coding DNA: TGTGCCAGCAGCGTAGCGGGAGGGCCCCAAGAGACCCAGTACTTC.

This clonotype occurred many times. The V and J genes are TRBV28 and TRBJ1-2, with unresolved D. The CDR3 consists of 13 residues. CDR1 MDHEN and CDR2 SYDVKM come from the germline V gene. Trimming took off 6 bases at V and 4 bases at J, with 12 bases between the two ends. The CDR3 DNA follows: TGTGCCAGCAGCCTCGTGGCCACCTATGGCTACACCTTC. Its protein is CASSLVATYGYTF.

This clonotype showed up many times. This chain uses TRBV6-5 with TRBJ2-2, with 7 bases identical to TRBD2. Germline V gene sequence: CDR1 MNHEY, CDR2 SVGAGI. V shed 2 bases and J 1 base; nucleotides not matched to a gene: 4. The CDR3 length is 16 residues. In nucleotides, the CDR3 is TGTGCCAGCAGTTACCCGGGGAGGGGGAACACCGGGGAGCTGTTTTTT. Protein product: CASSYPGRGNTGELFF.

The chain couples TRBV10-1 to TRBJ2-7; no clear D. The CDR3 runs 14 residues. From germline, CDR1 is WNHNN and CDR2 SYGVQD (reference sequence). V lost 2 bases and J 2 bases, leaving 10 bases between the germline ends. CDR3 loop: CASSEGTIPYEQYF. DNA for the CDR3: TGCGCCAGCAGTGAGGGCACGATTCCCTACGAGCAGTACTTC.

As for this clonotype: This clone may be a read error of a much larger clone one base away. The CDR3 loop reads CASSELSSRAPRPGEQFF. The CDR3 nucleotides read TGCGCCAGCAGTGAGTTAAGTAGTCGGGCTCCCCGCCCCGGAGAGCAGTTCTTC. This chain uses TRBV10-1 with TRBJ2-1; D unclear. V lost 1 base to trimming and J lost 10 bases, with 26 bases between them. Germline values: CDR1 WNHNN, CDR2 SYGVQD (reference sequence). This CDR3 has 18 residues.

This clonotype showed up just a few times. V and J are TRBV27 and TRBJ1-2, with TRBD1 matching 9 bases. The J segment lost 6 bases and the V segment lost 7 bases, leaving 12 bases of the junction unmatched. Germline CDR1 is MNHEY and CDR2 is SMNVEV (reference sequence). The CDR3 consists of 15 residues. CDR3 coding DNA: TGTGCCAGCACCGGGACAGGGCTCGTAAGTGATGGCTACACCTTC. Protein sequence: CASTGTGLVSDGYTF.

This clonotype was observed a few times. The chain employs TRBV4-1 and TRBJ2-2, with a tentative D call TRBD2 (6 bases). Germline V gene lookup returns CDR1 MGHRA and CDR2 YSYEKL. V dropped 2 bases and J dropped 0 bases, with 13 bases sitting between them. CDR3 length: 17 amino acids. The CDR3 loop reads CASSQSRAGPNTGELFF. For the CDR3, the DNA is TGCGCCAGCAGCCAATCTCGGGCGGGGCCGAACACCGGGGAGCTGTTTTTT.

This clonotype was seen ten or more times. V is TRBV3-1 and J is TRBJ2-1; D is undetermined. Germline CDR1 and CDR2: LGHDT and YNNKEL (reference sequence). The CDR3 runs to 12 residues. Between the trimmed V and J ends, which lost 5 bases and 5 bases, there was a span of 7 bases. The CDR3 is CASSSVHNEQFF. The CDR3 coding sequence is TGTGCCAGCAGCAGTGTTCACAATGAGCAGTTCTTC.

This clonotype has ten or more counts. The chain joins TRBV19 to TRBJ2-1; possible D gene TRBD1, 6 bases. CDR1 and CDR2 (germline): LNHDA, SQIVND (reference sequence). The CDR3 contains 14 residues. V was shortened by 5 bases and J by 9 bases, with 17 bases between the two germline ends. CDR3 nucleotide sequence: TGTGCCAGTAGTTCGGGCTTGACAGGAGGTGAGCAGTTCTTC. Amino acid sequence: CASSSGLTGGEQFF.

The rearrangement uses TRBV4-1 and TRBJ2-1; D remains unclear. This CDR3 is 14 amino acids long. Between the trimmed V and J ends, which lost 1 base and 5 bases, there was a span of 9 bases. CDR1 MGHRA and CDR2 YSYEKL come from the germline V gene. The chain's CDR3 is CASSQVLGDNEQFF. CDR3 DNA sequence: TGCGCCAGCAGCCAAGTCCTTGGGGACAATGAGCAGTTCTTC.

The rearrangement joins TRBV28 to TRBJ1-1, with D uncertain. V shed 3 bases and J shed 11 bases, with 22 bases lying between them. Germline V gene lookup returns CDR1 MDHEN and CDR2 SYDVKM. The CDR3 covers 15 residues. The CDR3 sequence: CASSFQSTDLPRAFF. DNA for the CDR3: TGTGCCAGCAGTTTCCAGTCCACCGACCTACCGCGGGCTTTCTTT.

The sample holds many counts of this clonotype. V is TRBV28 and J is TRBJ2-7; TRBD2 might be the D (5 bases). With 5 bases removed from V and 3 bases from J, the gap between germline ends came to 14 bases. Germline CDR1 reads MDHEN; CDR2 reads SYDVKM. This CDR3 has 14 amino acids. CDR3 coding DNA: TGTGCCAGCAGTCCACCGGACTTGAACTACGAGCAGTACTTC. Translated, it gives CASSPPDLNYEQYF. Variable domain in full (rest from reference TRBV28 and TRBJ2-7): DVKVTQSSRYLVKRTGEKVFLECVQDMDHENMFWYRQDPGLGLRLIYFSYDVKMKEKGDIPEGYSVSREKKERFSLILESASTNQTSMYLCASSPPDLNYEQYFGPGTRLTVT.

On this clonotype: An end of the junction differs from the germline gene, which may be a read error. The J gene is TRBJ1-2, the V gene TRBV19, with D tentatively TRBD1 (6 bases). This CDR3 is built from 14 residues. The V gene's germline CDR1 is LNHDA and CDR2 SQIVND (reference sequence). The CDR3 loop reads CASSIEEGDLGYTF. CDR3 sequence (DNA): TGTGCCAGTAGCATAGAGGAGGGGGACCTTGGCTACACCTTC.

This clonotype came up many times. This rearrangement joins TRBV19 to TRBJ2-1, with TRBD2 matching 9 bases. With V trimmed by 9 bases and J by 9 bases, 12 bases remained unmatched. The length of the CDR3 is 14 residues. The germline gives CDR1 LNHDA, CDR2 SQIVND (reference sequence). CDR3 amino acids: CASNGAGGPGEQFF. In DNA form, the CDR3 reads TGTGCCAGCAACGGGGCGGGAGGGCCCGGTGAGCAGTTCTTC.

This clonotype was seen a few times. This chain connects TRBV15 to TRBJ1-1; D ambiguous. Trimming took 0 bases from V and 1 from J, leaving 3 bases between them. This CDR3 is 13 amino acids long. Per germline, CDR1 LNHNV and CDR2 YYDKDF (reference sequence). The CDR3 reads CATSRDQNTEAFF. In DNA form, the CDR3 reads TGTGCCACCAGCAGAGATCAGAACACTGAAGCTTTCTTT. Variable domain in full (rest from reference TRBV15 and TRBJ1-1): DAMVIQNPRYQVTQFGKPVTLSCSQTLNHNVMYWYQQKSSQAPKLLFHYYDKDFNNEADTPDNFQSRRPNTSFCFLDIRSPGLGDTAMYLCATSRDQNTEAFFGQGTRLTVV.

The table lists this clonotype with many counts. The chain combines TRBV7-3 with TRBJ2-3; D is undetermined. The CDR3 contains 14 residues. The germline V and J ends were trimmed by 1 base and 0 bases, with 5 bases remaining between them. The V gene's germline CDR1 is SGHTA and CDR2 FQGTGA. CDR3 DNA sequence: TGTGCCAGCAGCTTAAACCCTAGCACAGATACGCAGTATTTT. This gives the protein CASSLNPSTDTQYF.

This clonotype was observed many times. The chain employs TRBV6-1 and TRBJ2-7; the match to TRBD1 covers 7 bases. The trim removed 6 bases at V and 0 bases at J, leaving 8 bases unmatched. The CDR3 runs 15 residues. CDR1 and CDR2 (germline): MNHNS, SASEGT. The CDR3: CASSQGGRSSYEQYF. Written as DNA, the CDR3 is TGTGCCAGCAGCCAAGGGGGCAGGAGCTCCTACGAGCAGTACTTC.

In nucleotides, the CDR3 is TGCAGTGCTAGAGCCCCCCGAAGCGGGAGGGCCGGGCCAGATACGCAGTATTTT. It translates to CSARAPRSGRAGPDTQYF. The chain joins TRBV20-1 to TRBJ2-3, with 10 bases identical to TRBD2. This CDR3 region has 18 residues. The junction had 14 bases not matched to a gene; V was cut back by 1 base and J by 4 bases. Germline loops: CDR1 DFQATT, CDR2 SNEGSKA (reference sequence).

The sample holds many counts of this clonotype. The chain couples TRBV28 to TRBJ2-6; weak D call: TRBD2 (6 bases). This CDR3 is built from 17 residues. V was pared by 2 bases and J by 2 bases, with 13 bases between. Germline loops: CDR1 MDHEN, CDR2 SYDVKM. This CDR3 reads CASSLGGVKAGANVLTF. CDR3 nucleotide sequence: TGTGCCAGCAGTTTAGGAGGGGTAAAGGCTGGGGCCAACGTCCTGACTTTC.

This clonotype was observed at least ten times. CDR3 DNA: TGTGCCAGCAGTGAATCTTGGGAGACCCAGTACTTC. Translating it yields CASSESWETQYF. The V gene is TRBV2, the J gene TRBJ2-5; no firm D call. Trimming took off 2 bases at V and 5 bases at J, with 6 bases between the two ends. Germline lookup yields CDR1 SNHLY and CDR2 FYNNEI. This CDR3 region has 12 residues.